The entry below describes one T cell receptor beta chain. Using immunoSEQ multiplex PCR, the repertoire was profiled, and TCRdb retains in-frame clones only, with some absent. The sample yields 440,000 or so clones, roughly 88% seen once. The CDR3 loop spans 13 amino acids. V was cut by 3 bases and J by 2 bases, with 8 bases left in between. Germline V gives CDR1 SNHLY, CDR2 FYNNEI. Treatment described: 15 to 20 received Ad26.COV2.S at low or high dose, single or two shots; 5 received placebo; per-sample allocation not given. The samples were gathered on day 63 after the first injection of vaccine or placebo. The record originates from a study of Ad26.COV2.S vaccination and SARS-CoV-2 variants.

The receptor was derived from a person aged 18 to 65 who received the Ad26.COV2.S COVID-19 vaccine or a placebo. The starting material was peripheral blood, obtained in a trial of Ad26.COV2.S vaccine versus placebo. This rearrangement joins TRBV2 to TRBJ2-7, with D hard to call. Here the CDR3 reads CASSEGTAYEQYF. Written as DNA, the CDR3 is TGTGCCAGCAGTGAGGGCACTGCCTACGAGCAGTACTTC.